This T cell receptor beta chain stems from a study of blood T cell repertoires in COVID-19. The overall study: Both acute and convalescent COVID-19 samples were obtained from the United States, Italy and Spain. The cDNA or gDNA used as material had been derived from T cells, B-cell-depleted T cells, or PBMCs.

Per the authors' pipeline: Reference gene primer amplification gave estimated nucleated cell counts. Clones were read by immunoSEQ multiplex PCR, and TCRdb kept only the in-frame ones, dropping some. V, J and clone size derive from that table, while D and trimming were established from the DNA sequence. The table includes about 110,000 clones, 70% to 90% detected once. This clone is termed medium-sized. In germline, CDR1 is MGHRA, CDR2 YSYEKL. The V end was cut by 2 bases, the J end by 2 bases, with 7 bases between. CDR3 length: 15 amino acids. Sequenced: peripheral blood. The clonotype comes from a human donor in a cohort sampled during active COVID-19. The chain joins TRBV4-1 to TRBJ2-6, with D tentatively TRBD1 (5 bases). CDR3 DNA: TGCGCCAGCAGCCAACAGGGCGCTGGGGCCAACGTCCTGACTTTC. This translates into CASSQQGAGANVLTF.